This T cell receptor beta chain was sequenced in a study of blood T cell repertoires in COVID-19. In the original workflow: Reference gene primers were amplified, and this amplification served to estimate nucleated cell counts. Clones were sequenced by immunoSEQ multiplex PCR, and TCRdb holds only the in-frame ones, with some missing. The V and J calls and clone size were taken over from that table, and D and trimming were inferred from the DNA. The table shows about 300,000 clones, with approximately 81% occurring only once. Germline-derived CDR1 and CDR2 are LGHDT and YNNKEL (reference sequence). There are 15 residues in the CDR3. V dropped 0 bases and J dropped 2; count of bases not matched to a gene: 4. Participants were aged about 18 to 100 years, lived in 20 to 30 US areas, and enrolled virtually. Clinical histories supplied by participants themselves formed the basis of cohort assignment. A PCR-confirmed or clinician-diagnosed COVID-19 case had contacted exposed participants within 2 weeks of entry.

The TCR comes from a woman aged 25 to 39 who had been exposed to COVID-19. This chain joins TRBV3-1 (or the pseudogene TRBV3-2) and TRBJ2-7; 7 bases are a match to TRBD2. The specimen sequenced was PBMCs or T cells enriched from blood (not recorded which). CDR3: CASSQESGATYEQYF. The CDR3 nucleotides are TGTGCCAGCAGCCAAGAGAGCGGGGCTACCTACGAGCAGTACTTC.